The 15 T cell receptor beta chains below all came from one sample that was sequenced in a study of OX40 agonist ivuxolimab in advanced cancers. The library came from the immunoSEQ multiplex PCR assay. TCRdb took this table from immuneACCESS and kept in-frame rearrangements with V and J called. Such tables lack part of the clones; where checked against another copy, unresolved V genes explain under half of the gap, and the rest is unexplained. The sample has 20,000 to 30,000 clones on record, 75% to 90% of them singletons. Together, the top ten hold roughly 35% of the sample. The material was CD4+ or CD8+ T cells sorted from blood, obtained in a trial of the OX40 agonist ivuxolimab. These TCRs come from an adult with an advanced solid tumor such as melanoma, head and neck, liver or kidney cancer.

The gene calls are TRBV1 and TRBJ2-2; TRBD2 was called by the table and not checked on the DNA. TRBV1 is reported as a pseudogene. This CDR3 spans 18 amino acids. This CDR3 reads CTSSQWRGLERDTGELFF. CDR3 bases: TGCACCAGCAGCCAATGGCGGGGCTTGGAAAGGGACACCGGGGAGCTGTTTTTT.

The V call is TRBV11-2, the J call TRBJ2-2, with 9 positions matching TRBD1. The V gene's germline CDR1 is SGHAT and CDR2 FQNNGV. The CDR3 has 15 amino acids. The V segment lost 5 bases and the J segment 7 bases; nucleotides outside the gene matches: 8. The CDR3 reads CASSLGQGTVGELFF. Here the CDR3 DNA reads TGTGCCAGCAGCCTCGGACAGGGGACTGTCGGGGAGCTGTTTTTT.

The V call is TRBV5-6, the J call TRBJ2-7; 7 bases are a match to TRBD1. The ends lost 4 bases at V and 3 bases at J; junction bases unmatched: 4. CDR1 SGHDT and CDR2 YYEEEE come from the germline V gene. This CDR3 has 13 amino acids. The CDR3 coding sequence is TGTGCCAGCAGCCGGGGACAGATCTACGAGCAGTACTTC. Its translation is CASSRGQIYEQYF.

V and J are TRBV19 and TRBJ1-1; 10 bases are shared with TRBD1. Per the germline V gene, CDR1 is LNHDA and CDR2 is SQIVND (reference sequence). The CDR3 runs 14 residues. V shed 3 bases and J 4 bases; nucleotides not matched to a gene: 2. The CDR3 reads CASSMGTGATEAFF. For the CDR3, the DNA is TGTGCCAGTAGTATGGGGACAGGGGCCACTGAAGCTTTCTTT.

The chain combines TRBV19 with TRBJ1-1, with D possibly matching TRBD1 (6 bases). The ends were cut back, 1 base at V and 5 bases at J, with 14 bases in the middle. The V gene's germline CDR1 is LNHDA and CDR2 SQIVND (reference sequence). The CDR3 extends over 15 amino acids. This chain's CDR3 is CASSIGGRGLTEAFF. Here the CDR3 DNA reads TGTGCCAGTAGTATAGGGGGCCGGGGGCTTACTGAAGCTTTCTTT.

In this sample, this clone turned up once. The CDR3 DNA is TGTGCCAGCAAGGCCGGGATAGGGAAAAATCAGCCCCAGCATTTT. Translation: CASKAGIGKNQPQHF. V is TRBV28 and J is TRBJ1-5, with unresolved D. With 7 bases removed from V and 4 bases from J, the gap between germline ends came to 17 bases. The CDR3 sequence is 15 residues long. Germline CDR1 is MDHEN and CDR2 is SYDVKM.

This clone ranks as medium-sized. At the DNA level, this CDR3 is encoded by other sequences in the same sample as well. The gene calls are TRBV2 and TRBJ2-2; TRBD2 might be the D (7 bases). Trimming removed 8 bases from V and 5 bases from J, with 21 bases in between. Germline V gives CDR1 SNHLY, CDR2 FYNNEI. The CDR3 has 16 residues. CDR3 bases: TGTGCCAGCGTCTTAAGGGGGGGGCCTCAGACCGGGGAGCTGTTTTTT. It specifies CASVLRGGPQTGELFF.

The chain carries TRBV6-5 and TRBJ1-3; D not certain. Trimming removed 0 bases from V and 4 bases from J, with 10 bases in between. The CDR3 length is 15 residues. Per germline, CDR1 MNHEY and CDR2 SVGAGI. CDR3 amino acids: CASSYSAGAGNTIYF. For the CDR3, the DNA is TGTGCCAGCAGTTACTCGGCAGGAGCGGGAAACACCATATATTTT.

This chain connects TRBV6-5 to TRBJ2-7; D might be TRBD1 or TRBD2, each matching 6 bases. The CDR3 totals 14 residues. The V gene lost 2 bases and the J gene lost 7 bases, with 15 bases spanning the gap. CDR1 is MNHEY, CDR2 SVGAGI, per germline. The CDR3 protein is CASSYLGGQNEQYF. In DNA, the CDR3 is TGTGCCAGCAGTTACCTCGGGGGCCAGAATGAGCAGTACTTC.

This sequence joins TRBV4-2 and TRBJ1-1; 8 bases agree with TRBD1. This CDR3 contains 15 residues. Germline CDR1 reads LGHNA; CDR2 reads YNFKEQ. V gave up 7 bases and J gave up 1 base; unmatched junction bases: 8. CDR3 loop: CASTPDRAENTEAFF. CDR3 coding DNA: TGTGCCAGCACACCGGACAGGGCAGAGAACACTGAAGCTTTCTTT.

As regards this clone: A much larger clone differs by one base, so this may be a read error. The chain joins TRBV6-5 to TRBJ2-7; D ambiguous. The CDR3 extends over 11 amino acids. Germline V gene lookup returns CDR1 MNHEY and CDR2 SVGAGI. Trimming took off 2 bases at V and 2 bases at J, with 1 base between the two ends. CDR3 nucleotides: TGTGCCAGCAGTTACACCTACGAGCAGTACTTC. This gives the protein CASSYTYEQYF.

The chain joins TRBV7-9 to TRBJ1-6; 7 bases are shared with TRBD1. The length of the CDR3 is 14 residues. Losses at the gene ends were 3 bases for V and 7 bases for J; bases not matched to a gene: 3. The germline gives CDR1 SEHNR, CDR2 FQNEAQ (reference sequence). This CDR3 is CASSFTGENSPLHF. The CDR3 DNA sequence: TGTGCCAGCAGCTTTACAGGGGAAAATTCACCCCTCCACTTT.

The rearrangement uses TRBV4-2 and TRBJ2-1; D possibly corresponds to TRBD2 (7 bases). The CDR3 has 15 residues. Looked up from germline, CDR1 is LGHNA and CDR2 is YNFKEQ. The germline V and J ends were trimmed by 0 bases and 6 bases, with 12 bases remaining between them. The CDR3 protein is CASSQEEGGINEQFF. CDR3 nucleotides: TGTGCCAGCAGCCAAGAGGAGGGGGGGATCAATGAGCAGTTCTTC.

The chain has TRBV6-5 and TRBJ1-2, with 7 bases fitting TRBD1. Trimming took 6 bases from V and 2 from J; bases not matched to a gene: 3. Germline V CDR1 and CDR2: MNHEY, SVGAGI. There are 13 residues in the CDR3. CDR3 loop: CASSPDRNYGYTF. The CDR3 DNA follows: TGTGCCAGCAGCCCGGACAGGAACTATGGCTACACCTTC.

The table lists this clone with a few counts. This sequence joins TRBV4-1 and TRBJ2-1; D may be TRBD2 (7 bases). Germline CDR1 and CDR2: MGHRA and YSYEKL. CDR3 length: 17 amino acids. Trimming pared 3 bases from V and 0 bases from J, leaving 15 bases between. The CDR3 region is CASSQKGGDSSYNEQFF. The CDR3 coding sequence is TGCGCCAGCAGCCAGAAAGGGGGGGATAGCTCCTACAATGAGCAGTTCTTC.